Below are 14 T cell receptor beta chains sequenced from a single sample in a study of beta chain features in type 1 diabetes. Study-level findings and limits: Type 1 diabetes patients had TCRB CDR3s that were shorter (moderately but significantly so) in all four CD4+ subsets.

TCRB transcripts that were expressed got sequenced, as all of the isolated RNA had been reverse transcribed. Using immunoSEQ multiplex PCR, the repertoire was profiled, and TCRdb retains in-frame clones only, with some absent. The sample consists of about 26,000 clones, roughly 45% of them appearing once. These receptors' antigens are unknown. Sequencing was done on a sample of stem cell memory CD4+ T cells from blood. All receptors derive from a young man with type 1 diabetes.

The CDR3 DNA reads TGTGCCAGCTCACCTTACAGGGAAAACAATGAGCAGTTCTTC. As protein: CASSPYRENNEQFF. This chain connects TRBV18 to TRBJ2-1; maybe TRBD1 (6 bases). Germline CDR1 and CDR2: KGHSH and LQKENI. The V end was cut by 3 bases, the J end by 5 bases, with 11 bases between. This CDR3 contains 14 residues.

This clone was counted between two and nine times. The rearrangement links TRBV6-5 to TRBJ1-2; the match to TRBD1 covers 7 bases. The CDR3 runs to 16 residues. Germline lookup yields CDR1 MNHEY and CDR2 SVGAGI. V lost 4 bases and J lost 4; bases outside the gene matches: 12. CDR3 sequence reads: CASSSPTRPGGYGYTF. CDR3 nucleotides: TGTGCCAGCAGTTCACCCACCCGGCCAGGGGGCTATGGCTACACCTTC.

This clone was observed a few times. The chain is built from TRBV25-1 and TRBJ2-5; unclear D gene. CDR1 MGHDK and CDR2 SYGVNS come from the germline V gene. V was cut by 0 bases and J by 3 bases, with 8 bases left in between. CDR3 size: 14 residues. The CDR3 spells CASSEYHFKETQYF. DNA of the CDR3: TGTGCCAGCAGTGAATATCACTTTAAAGAGACCCAGTACTTC. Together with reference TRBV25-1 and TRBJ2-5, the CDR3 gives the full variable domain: EADIYQTPRYLVIGTGKKITLECSQTMGHDKMYWYQQDPGMELHLIHYSYGVNSTEKGDLSSESTVSRIRTEHFPLTLESARPSHTSQYLCASSEYHFKETQYFGPGTRLLVL.

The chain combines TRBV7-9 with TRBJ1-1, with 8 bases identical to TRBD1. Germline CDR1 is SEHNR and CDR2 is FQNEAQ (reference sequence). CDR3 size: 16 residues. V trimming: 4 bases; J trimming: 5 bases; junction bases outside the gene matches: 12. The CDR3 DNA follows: TGTGCCAGCAGCTCCTCTTGGACAGGGAGTGGGACTGAAGCTTTCTTT. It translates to CASSSSWTGSGTEAFF.

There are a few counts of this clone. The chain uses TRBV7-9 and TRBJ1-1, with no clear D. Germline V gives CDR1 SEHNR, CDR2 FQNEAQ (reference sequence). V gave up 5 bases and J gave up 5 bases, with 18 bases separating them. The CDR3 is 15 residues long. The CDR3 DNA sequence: TGTGCCAGCAGCCATTCTCGGGGAGTTCGTACTGAAGCTTTCTTT. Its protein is CASSHSRGVRTEAFF.

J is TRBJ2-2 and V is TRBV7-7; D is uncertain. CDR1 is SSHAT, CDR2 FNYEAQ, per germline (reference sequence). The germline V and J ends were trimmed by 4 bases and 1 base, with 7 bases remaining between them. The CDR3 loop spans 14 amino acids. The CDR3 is CASSYGRNTGELFF. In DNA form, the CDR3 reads TGTGCCAGCAGCTATGGCAGGAACACCGGGGAGCTGTTTTTT. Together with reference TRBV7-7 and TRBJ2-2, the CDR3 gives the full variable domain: GAGVSQSPRYKVTKRGQDVTLRCDPISSHATLYWYQQALGQGPEFLTYFNYEAQPDKSGLPSDRFSAERPEGSISTLTIQRTEQRDSAMYRCASSYGRNTGELFFGEGSRLTVL.

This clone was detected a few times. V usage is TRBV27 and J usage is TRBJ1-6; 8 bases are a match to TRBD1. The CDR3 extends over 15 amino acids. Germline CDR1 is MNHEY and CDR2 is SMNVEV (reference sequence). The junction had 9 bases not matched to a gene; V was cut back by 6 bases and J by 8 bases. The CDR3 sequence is CASSLQGTGDSPLHF. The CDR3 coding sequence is TGTGCCAGCAGCCTGCAAGGGACAGGAGATTCACCCCTCCACTTT.

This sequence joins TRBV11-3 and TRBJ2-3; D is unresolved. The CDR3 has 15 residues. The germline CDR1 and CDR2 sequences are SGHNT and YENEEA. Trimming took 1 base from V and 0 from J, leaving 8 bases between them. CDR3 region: CASSLVWQSTDTQYF. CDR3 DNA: TGTGCCAGCAGCTTAGTTTGGCAGAGCACAGATACGCAGTATTTT.

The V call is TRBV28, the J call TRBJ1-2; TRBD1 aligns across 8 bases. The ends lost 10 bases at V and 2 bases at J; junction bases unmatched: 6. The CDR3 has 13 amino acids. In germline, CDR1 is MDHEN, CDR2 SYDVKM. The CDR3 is CATWTGPNYGYTF. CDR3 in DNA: TGTGCCACCTGGACAGGGCCCAACTATGGCTACACCTTC.

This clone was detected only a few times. CDR3: CASSIGARDRATDTQYF. The DNA of the CDR3 is TGTGCCAGCAGCATCGGGGCCCGGGACAGGGCCACAGATACGCAGTATTTT. The chain recombines TRBV5-4 with TRBJ2-3; the match to TRBD1 covers 9 bases. Per the germline V gene, CDR1 is SGHNT and CDR2 is YYREEE (reference sequence). This CDR3 contains 17 residues. Unmatched junction bases numbered 11, after V lost 4 bases and J lost 2 bases.

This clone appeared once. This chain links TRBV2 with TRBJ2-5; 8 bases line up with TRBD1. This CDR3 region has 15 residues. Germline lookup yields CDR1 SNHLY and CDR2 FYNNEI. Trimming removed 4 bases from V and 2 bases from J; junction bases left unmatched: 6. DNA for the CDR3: TGTGCCAGCAGTGGTAGACAGGGGTTACAAGAGACCCAGTACTTC. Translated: CASSGRQGLQETQYF.

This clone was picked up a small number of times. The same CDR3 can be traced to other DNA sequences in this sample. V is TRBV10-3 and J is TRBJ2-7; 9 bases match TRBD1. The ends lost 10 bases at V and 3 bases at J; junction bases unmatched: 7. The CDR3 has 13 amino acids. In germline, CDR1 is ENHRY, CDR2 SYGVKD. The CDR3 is CATRTGVGYEQYF. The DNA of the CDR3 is TGTGCCACCCGGACAGGGGTGGGCTACGAGCAGTACTTC.

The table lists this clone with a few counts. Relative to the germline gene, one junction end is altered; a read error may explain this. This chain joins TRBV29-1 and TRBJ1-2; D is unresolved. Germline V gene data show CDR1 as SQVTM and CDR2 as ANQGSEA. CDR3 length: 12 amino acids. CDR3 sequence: CSVEDPRGSRGF. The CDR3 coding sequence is TGCAGCGTTGAAGATCCCCGGGGTTCTCGGGGTTTC. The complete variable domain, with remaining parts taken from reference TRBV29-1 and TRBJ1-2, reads SAVISQKPSRDICQRGTSLTIQCQVDSQVTMMFWYRQQPGQSLTLIATANQGSEATYESGFVIDKFPISRPNLTFSTLTVSNMSPEDSSIYLCSVEDPRGSRGFGSGTRLTVV.

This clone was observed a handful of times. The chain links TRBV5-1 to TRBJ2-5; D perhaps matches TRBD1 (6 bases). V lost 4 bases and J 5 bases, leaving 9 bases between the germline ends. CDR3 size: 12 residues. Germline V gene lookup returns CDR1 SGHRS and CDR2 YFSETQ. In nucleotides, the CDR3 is TGCGCCAGCAGCAGGGGGAGCGAGACCCAGTACTTC. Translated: CASSRGSETQYF.